Below are 15 T cell receptor beta chains sequenced from a single sample in a study of cytomegalovirus exposure and HLA in healthy donors. Produced via immunoSEQ multiplex PCR; TCRdb's table is partial and in-frame only. The sample holds under 150,000 clones; about 87% are singletons and the top ten take just over 8.5%. The sample was PBMCs. The receptors here all came from a man aged 18-30 years in good health and CMV-seropositive.

A single count supports this clone. The rearrangement joins TRBV18 to TRBJ1-5, with D possibly matching TRBD1 (6 bases). V was clipped by 5 bases and J by 0 bases, with 11 bases between them. Germline V gives CDR1 KGHSH, CDR2 LQKENI. CDR3 size: 15 residues. The CDR3 region has the DNA TGTGCCAGCTCAGAGCAGGGGATTAGCAATCAGCCCCAGCATTTT. This encodes CASSEQGISNQPQHF.

The chain couples TRBV5-1 to TRBJ2-3; 14 bases match TRBD2. Germline loops: CDR1 SGHRS, CDR2 YFSETQ. The trim removed 4 bases at V and 5 bases at J, leaving 3 bases unmatched. The CDR3 runs 15 residues. Here the CDR3 DNA reads TGCGCCAGCAGCCGGGGACTAGCGGGAGAAGATACGCAGTATTTT. Its protein product is CASSRGLAGEDTQYF.

V usage is TRBV7-9 and J usage is TRBJ2-1, with unresolved D. Trimming left V 1 base short and J 0 bases short, with 4 bases between. CDR1 SEHNR and CDR2 FQNEAQ come from the germline V gene (reference sequence). The CDR3 extends over 14 amino acids. CDR3: CASSLVSSYNEQFF. Written as DNA, the CDR3 is TGTGCCAGCAGCTTAGTTAGCTCCTACAATGAGCAGTTCTTC.

The chain has TRBV14 and TRBJ2-5, with D perhaps TRBD1 (6 bases). V was shortened by 5 bases and J by 2 bases, with 15 bases between the two germline ends. This CDR3 spans 15 amino acids. Germline assignment: CDR1 SGHDN and CDR2 FVKESK. CDR3 protein: CASSDRRGQQETQYF. The CDR3 DNA is TGTGCCAGCAGCGACCGCCGGGGACAACAAGAGACCCAGTACTTC.

V gene TRBV29-1 combines with J gene TRBJ1-1; possibly TRBD1 for D (6 bases). Germline CDR1 reads SQVTM; CDR2 reads ANQGSEA. V was trimmed by 5 bases and J by 1 base, leaving 11 bases between them. The CDR3 has 13 residues. The CDR3 DNA reads as TGCAGCGTTTCACAGGGTCGGAACACTGAAGCTTTCTTT. It codes for CSVSQGRNTEAFF.

The gene calls are TRBV11-2 and TRBJ1-5, with D maybe TRBD1 (5 bases). The CDR3 is 12 amino acids. Germline-derived CDR1 and CDR2 are SGHAT and FQNNGV. V was pared by 5 bases and J by 6 bases, with 8 bases between. The CDR3 DNA sequence: TGTGCCAGCAGCGGGGGGGGTCAGCCCCAGCATTTT. Its translation is CASSGGGQPQHF.

The V call is TRBV7-9, the J call TRBJ1-4; 8 bases are shared with TRBD1. Trimming took 5 bases from V and 3 from J; bases not matched to a gene: 5. Germline CDR1 reads SEHNR; CDR2 reads FQNEAQ (reference sequence). The CDR3 extends over 15 amino acids. The CDR3: CASSATGESNEKLFF. CDR3 DNA sequence: TGTGCCAGCAGCGCGACAGGGGAGTCTAATGAAAAACTGTTTTTT.

This chain's CDR3 is CAWSVAGGRYEQYF. The CDR3 bases are TGTGCCTGGAGTGTTGCAGGGGGGAGGTACGAGCAGTACTTC. The V and J genes are TRBV30 and TRBJ2-7; TRBD1 might be the D (7 bases). Per germline, CDR1 GTSNPN and CDR2 SVGIG (reference sequence). Trimming cost V 0 bases and J 4 bases, with 13 bases left between them. CDR3 length: 14 residues. The full variable domain, its missing parts supplied by reference TRBV30 and TRBJ2-7, is SQTIHQWPATLVQPVGSPLSLECTVEGTSNPNLYWYRQAAGRGLQLLFYSVGIGQISSEVPQNLSASRPQDRQFILSSKKLLLSDSGFYLCAWSVAGGRYEQYFGPGTRLTVT.

J is TRBJ1-1 and V is TRBV9; D remains ambiguous. Per germline, CDR1 SGDLS and CDR2 YYNGEE. Trimming left V 3 bases short and J 1 base short, with 13 bases between. The CDR3 has 15 residues. CDR3 in DNA: TGTGCCAGCAGCGAAACGGGGTTGGGGAACACTGAAGCTTTCTTT. This sequence encodes CASSETGLGNTEAFF.

The sample holds one count of this clone. The chain uses TRBV28 and TRBJ2-4; D gene ambiguous. In germline, CDR1 is MDHEN, CDR2 SYDVKM. Deletions cut 2 bases from V and 1 base from J, with 6 bases between. This CDR3 has 14 residues. The CDR3 DNA is TGTGCCAGCAGTTTAGAAGCTGCCAAAAACATTCAGTACTTC. The encoded protein is CASSLEAAKNIQYF.

The genes are TRBV15 and TRBJ2-2, with D unclear. The CDR3 totals 17 residues. The V end was cut by 0 bases, the J end by 7 bases, with 18 bases between. CDR1 is LNHNV and CDR2 is YYDKDF in the germline V gene (reference sequence). CDR3 in amino acids: CATSRDPKSAGGGELFF. For the CDR3, the DNA is TGTGCCACCAGCAGAGATCCTAAATCTGCCGGCGGCGGGGAGCTGTTTTTT.

This chain joins TRBV14 and TRBJ2-2, with TRBD2 identical over 13 bases. Germline-derived CDR1 and CDR2 are SGHDN and FVKESK. This CDR3 is 17 amino acids long. The V gene end was trimmed by 4 bases and the J gene end by 6 bases; junction bases not matched to a gene: 8. CDR3 region: CASSRRLAGGPSGELFF. CDR3 in DNA: TGTGCCAGCAGCCGCCGACTAGCGGGGGGTCCATCCGGGGAGCTGTTTTTT.

CDR3 protein: CAISESPGLSYEQYF. DNA of the CDR3: TGTGCCATCAGTGAGTCGCCAGGTCTGTCCTACGAGCAGTACTTC. The chain uses TRBV10-3 and TRBJ2-7; D unresolved. Germline V gene lookup returns CDR1 ENHRY and CDR2 SYGVKD. Trimming stripped 0 bases from V and 1 base from J, with 10 bases between. The CDR3 has 15 residues.

The chain couples TRBV6-4 to TRBJ2-1, with 8 bases matching TRBD2. The CDR3 contains 19 residues. Trimming took 6 bases from V and 5 from J; bases not matched to a gene: 21. CDR1 is MRHNA, CDR2 SNTAGT, per germline. CDR3 loop: CASRIKREHSSAGNNEQFF. CDR3 in DNA: TGTGCCAGCAGGATTAAGCGGGAGCATAGCTCGGCTGGAAACAATGAGCAGTTCTTC.

This clone has ten or more counts. The J gene is TRBJ2-2, the V gene TRBV6-4; D ambiguous. The ends were cut back, 0 bases at V and 1 base at J, with 6 bases in the middle. The CDR3 has 15 amino acids. Germline loops: CDR1 MRHNA, CDR2 SNTAGT. CDR3 nucleotides: TGTGCCAGCAGTGACTCGACTCAGAACACCGGGGAGCTGTTTTTT. It yields the protein CASSDSTQNTGELFF.